The 22 T cell receptor beta chains in this list originate from one sample, sequenced in a study of blood T cell repertoires in COVID-19. The table came from immunoSEQ multiplex PCR; TCRdb's copy has only in-frame clones and leaves some out. The table lists about 52,000 clones, roughly nine tenths of them singletons. The material sequenced was peripheral blood. All receptors derive from a human donor with active COVID-19. The donor label of this sample is uncertain.

The chain carries TRBV12-3 or TRBV12-4 and TRBJ1-4; the D is unclear. This CDR3 has 13 residues. The V gene lost 6 bases and the J gene lost 8 bases, with 13 bases spanning the gap. The CDR3 region is CASRPRAGEKLFF. DNA for the CDR3: TGTGCCAGCAGACCTAGGGCGGGGGAAAAACTGTTTTTT.

This sequence joins TRBV7-3 and TRBJ1-1; D not resolved. The germline V and J ends were trimmed by 3 bases and 0 bases, with 17 bases remaining between them. The CDR3 is 17 residues long. Germline lookup yields CDR1 SGHTA and CDR2 FQGTGA. The CDR3 here is CASSFSPRDLMNTEAFF. CDR3 DNA sequence: TGTGCCAGCAGCTTTAGCCCACGGGATCTCATGAACACTGAAGCTTTCTTT. Combining the CDR3 with reference TRBV7-3 and TRBJ1-1 gives the whole variable domain GAGVSQTPSNKVTEKGKYVELRCDPISGHTALYWYRQSLGQGPEFLIYFQGTGAADDSGLPNDRFFAVRPEGSVSTLKIQRTERGDSAVYLCASSFSPRDLMNTEAFFGQGTRLTVV.

The chain recombines TRBV5-6 with TRBJ1-4; 9 bases line up with TRBD1. Germline CDR1 and CDR2: SGHDT and YYEEEE. There are 18 residues in the CDR3. V shed 2 bases and J 7 bases; nucleotides not matched to a gene: 15. The CDR3, as DNA: TGTGCCAGCAGCTTCTCGGGACAGGGCGGATTGATAGGTGAAAAACTGTTTTTT. This translates into CASSFSGQGGLIGEKLFF.

The V and J genes are TRBV7-9 and TRBJ2-1; TRBD2 is a possible D gene (7 bases). This CDR3 comprises 16 residues. V was cut by 3 bases and J by 2 bases, with 14 bases left in between. Germline V lookup: CDR1 SEHNR, CDR2 FQNEAQ (reference sequence). The CDR3 region has the DNA TGTGCCAGCAGCTTGGGAACGGGGGGCCCCTACAATGAGCAGTTCTTC. It encodes CASSLGTGGPYNEQFF.

DNA for the CDR3: TGTGCCAGCAGTTTCTCGGAGGGACCGGCGCTGTATGGCTACACCTTC. Amino acids: CASSFSEGPALYGYTF. The J gene is TRBJ1-2, the V gene TRBV27, with a possible D match to TRBD1 (5 bases). Germline values: CDR1 MNHEY, CDR2 SMNVEV (reference sequence). V lost 3 bases, J lost 5 bases, and 19 bases lay in between. The CDR3 contains 16 residues.

J is TRBJ1-5 and V is TRBV19; D remains ambiguous. The CDR3 length is 14 residues. Germline CDR1 LNHDA, CDR2 SQIVND (reference sequence). The V end lost 3 bases, the J end lost 3 bases, and 9 bases lay between the germline ends. Here the CDR3 DNA reads TGTGCCAGTAGTATTAACAGCCACAATCAGCCCCAGCATTTT. It is translated as CASSINSHNQPQHF.

The rearrangement links TRBV5-1 to TRBJ2-5, with D tentatively TRBD2 (6 bases). The CDR3 spans 17 residues. Germline V gene data show CDR1 as SGHRS and CDR2 as YFSETQ. V dropped 0 bases and J dropped 3 bases, with 18 bases sitting between them. In DNA, the CDR3 is TGCGCCAGCAGCTTGGCCTTGGGGGGTCAAGCAAAAGAGACCCAGTACTTC. This encodes CASSLALGGQAKETQYF.

This sequence joins TRBV19 and TRBJ2-5; TRBD1 agrees at 8 bases. The CDR3 has 15 residues. Germline V lookup: CDR1 LNHDA, CDR2 SQIVND (reference sequence). V lost 5 bases and J lost 5; bases outside the gene matches: 10. The CDR3 DNA is TGTGCCAGTAGTGAAGGCAGGGGGCGCAGGGAGACCCAGTACTTC. Amino acids: CASSEGRGRRETQYF.

V and J are TRBV11-2 and TRBJ2-5; D uncertain. V lost 7 bases and J lost 2, with 11 bases in between. Germline values: CDR1 SGHAT, CDR2 FQNNGV. CDR3 length: 13 residues. CDR3 bases: TGTGCCAGCACCAAGGCCGGGCAAGAGACCCAGTACTTC. Translating it yields CASTKAGQETQYF. Supplemented by reference TRBV11-2 and TRBJ2-5, the full variable domain reads EAGVAQSPRYKIIEKRQSVAFWCNPISGHATLYWYQQILGQGPKLLIQFQNNGVVDDSQLPKDRFSAERLKGVDSTLKIQPAKLEDSAVYLCASTKAGQETQYFGPGTRLLVL.

The rearrangement links TRBV29-1 to TRBJ2-7; tentatively, D is TRBD1 or TRBD2 (6 bases each). Germline CDR1 SQVTM, CDR2 ANQGSEA. The CDR3 consists of 12 residues. The CDR3 reads CTAGQSGVEQYF. CDR3 nucleotide sequence: TGCACCGCGGGGCAGTCAGGGGTCGAGCAGTACTTC.

The chain links TRBV6-2 or TRBV6-3 to TRBJ2-7; D ambiguous. Between the trimmed V and J ends, which lost 7 bases and 5 bases, there was a span of 21 bases. CDR1 MNHEY and CDR2 SVGEGT come from the germline V gene. CDR3 size: 15 residues. DNA for the CDR3: TGTGCCAGCACCCCCCTGGTGACAAGTTACCACGAGCAGTACTTC. It codes for CASTPLVTSYHEQYF.

The chain is built from TRBV27 and TRBJ1-1; no clear D gene. V dropped 3 bases and J dropped 7 bases, with 6 bases sitting between them. The CDR3 length is 11 residues. The germline V gene encodes CDR1 MNHEY and CDR2 SMNVEV (reference sequence). CDR3 DNA: TGTGCCAGCAGTTTTGGTAGTGAAGCTTTCTTT. The encoded protein is CASSFGSEAFF.

J is TRBJ1-4 and V is TRBV15; TRBD1 matches 8 bases. With V trimmed by 5 bases and J by 5 bases, 7 bases remained unmatched. The CDR3 sequence is 15 residues long. The germline V gene has CDR1 LNHNV and CDR2 YYDKDF (reference sequence). CDR3 bases: TGTGCCACCAGCGGACTCAGGGGGCGAAATGAAAAACTGTTTTTT. It is translated as CATSGLRGRNEKLFF.

A few counts support this clone. The V gene is TRBV10-3, the J gene TRBJ1-4, with D perhaps matching TRBD1 (6 bases). The germline V and J ends were trimmed by 5 bases and 12 bases, with 19 bases remaining between them. The CDR3 has 14 residues. Germline V CDR1 and CDR2: ENHRY, SYGVKD. CDR3 in DNA: TGTGCCATCAGTCCCCGAACACAGGGAAGGGAACTGTTTTTT. This codes for CAISPRTQGRELFF.

V gene TRBV4-3 combines with J gene TRBJ2-7, with 8 bases that match TRBD1. V lost 3 bases, J lost 3 bases, and 4 bases stayed unmatched. Germline lookup yields CDR1 LGHNA and CDR2 YSLEER. CDR3 length: 14 residues. The DNA for the CDR3 is TGCGCCAGCAGCCAGAGGACAGGGCACTACGAGCAGTACTTC. Protein sequence: CASSQRTGHYEQYF.

This chain connects TRBV5-6 to TRBJ2-1; TRBD2 might be the D (6 bases). This CDR3 has 15 amino acids. Germline lookup yields CDR1 SGHDT and CDR2 YYEEEE. Deletions cut 0 bases from V and 6 bases from J, with 13 bases between. The CDR3 bases are TGTGCCAGCAGCTTGGTTGCTAGCGCAGGCAATGAGCAGTTCTTC. It codes for CASSLVASAGNEQFF.

The rearrangement joins TRBV6-2 or TRBV6-3 to TRBJ2-3; D is possibly TRBD1 (5 bases). The CDR3 is 15 amino acids. Germline assignment: CDR1 MNHEY and CDR2 SVGEGT. V lost 6 bases and J lost 1, with 14 bases in between. The CDR3 DNA follows: TGTGCCAGCAGCCCGACCATACAGGGCACAGATACGCAGTATTTT. Its translation: CASSPTIQGTDTQYF.

The J gene is TRBJ1-3, the V gene TRBV5-8, with D perhaps TRBD1 (5 bases). V gave up 1 base and J gave up 3 bases, with 8 bases separating them. The CDR3 loop spans 14 amino acids. CDR1 is SGHTS and CDR2 is YDEGEE in the germline V gene. CDR3 in DNA: TGTGCCAGCAGCTTGACAGGCTTTGGAAACACCATATATTTT. Its protein product is CASSLTGFGNTIYF.

This clone showed up just a few times. This chain joins TRBV4-3 and TRBJ1-2, with D perhaps matching TRBD1 (5 bases). The CDR3 sequence is 15 residues long. CDR1 is LGHNA and CDR2 is YSLEER in the germline V gene. V dropped 4 bases and J dropped 4 bases, with 16 bases sitting between them. The CDR3 DNA is TGCGCCAGCAGCCGATCGGCAGGGATCCGCTATGGCTACACCTTC. It is translated as CASSRSAGIRYGYTF.

The V call is TRBV6-6, the J call TRBJ2-1; tentatively, D is TRBD1 (6 bases). Trimming left V 4 bases short and J 7 bases short, with 20 bases between. The V gene's germline CDR1 is MNHNY and CDR2 SVGAGI (reference sequence). This CDR3 spans 16 amino acids. CDR3 protein: CASSFGDRIGVNEQFF. The CDR3 region has the DNA TGTGCCAGCAGTTTTGGAGACAGGATCGGGGTTAATGAGCAGTTCTTC.

The chain links TRBV4-3 to TRBJ1-1, with 10 bases lining up with TRBD1. The germline gives CDR1 LGHNA, CDR2 YSLEER. This CDR3 has 16 amino acids. Unmatched junction bases numbered 3, after V lost 2 bases and J lost 0 bases. Here the CDR3 reads CASSQLGQGMNTEAFF. CDR3 in DNA: TGCGCCAGCAGCCAATTGGGACAGGGGATGAACACTGAAGCTTTCTTT.

This chain joins TRBV4-3 and TRBJ1-2; possible D gene TRBD1, 6 bases. Trimming cost V 0 bases and J 4 bases, with 15 bases left between them. Per germline, CDR1 LGHNA and CDR2 YSLEER. The CDR3 length is 16 residues. CDR3 coding DNA: TGCGCCAGCAGCCAAGAGCTTACCGACAGGCGCTATGGCTACACCTTC. This encodes CASSQELTDRRYGYTF.